This T cell receptor (beta chain) is drawn from a study of CD8 T cells in ankylosing spondylitis. It was by quantitative 5'-RACE with molecular barcodes that TCR beta libraries were made. TCRdb recomputed calls from the 5' RACE reads with MiXCR, one row per CDR3 protein. The repertoire holds about 250,000 distinct CDR3 sequences, roughly 8% seen once, with 4% to 5.5% in the top ten. This clonotype was detected many times. Its antigen is unknown. The V gene lost 0 bases and the J gene lost 1 base, with 13 bases spanning the gap. The germline CDR1 and CDR2 sequences are MNHEY and SVGAGI. There are 17 residues in the CDR3. Findings and limits, study-wide: Disease-associated clones were reportedly significantly overrepresented in matched ankylosing spondylitis synovial fluid. A motif in TCR beta, a set of under 10 highly homologous variants, appeared characteristic of ankylosing spondylitis blood. Reactive arthritis synovial fluid and blood were previously reported to contain some motif variants.

The source of this sequence is a female donor with ankylosing spondylitis or in good health (not recorded which). The V call is TRBV6-5, the J call TRBJ2-1; tentative D call: TRBD2 (6 bases). Sequencing input: blood, either unsorted or a sorted T cell fraction (not recorded which). CDR3 in amino acids: CASSYSEGGLSYNEQFF. DNA of the CDR3: TGTGCCAGCAGTTACTCAGAGGGAGGCCTTTCCTACAATGAGCAGTTCTTC.